This entry features one T cell receptor beta chain sequence. RNA transcripts were the template for amplifying TCR beta CDR3 regions. In the first-round RT-PCR of the TCR CDR3, the HTBI primer set was used. TCRdb reprocessed the multiplex PCR reads with MiXCR, giving one entry per CDR3 protein. The table records approximately 690,000 distinct CDR3 sequences, roughly 20% of them present only once. Germline loops: CDR1 SGDLS, CDR2 YYNGEE. The V end was cut by 0 bases, the J end by 10 bases, with 14 bases between. This CDR3 spans 14 amino acids. The data stem from a study of T cells in Graves' hyperthyroidism and ophthalmopathy. On the study more broadly: Sampling of peripheral blood happened at initial diagnosis, prior to any treatment.

The study included ophthalmopathy patients with Clinical Activity Score at least 3, NOSPECS grade at least 4 and duration under 3 months. Thyroid ultrasound and orbital computed tomography, with clinical symptoms and serum thyroxine and TRAb, informed diagnoses. The PBMCs studied were ones that came from 10 ml fresh peripheral blood. The source is a man aged 25-40 years with Graves' ophthalmopathy. Sequenced sample: blood. This chain connects TRBV9 to TRBJ2-1; D gene unclear. The CDR3 DNA reads as TGTGCCAGCAGCGTAGGAGATCACCTCAGGGAGCAGTTCTTC. Amino acids: CASSVGDHLREQFF.